This passage covers 4 T cell receptor beta chains from one sample sequenced in a study of beta chain features in type 1 diabetes. General study findings and limits: Among patients with Type 1 diabetes, TCRB CDR3s were moderately but significantly shorter in every one of the four CD4+ subsets.

Their recognized antigens are unknown. TCRB transcripts that were expressed got sequenced, as all of the isolated RNA had been reverse transcribed. Profiling relied on immunoSEQ multiplex PCR, and the TCRdb table lists in-frame clones only, not all of them. The sample includes 150,000 or so clones, roughly 60% seen only once; the top ten take nearly 0.09%. The sequenced material came from naive CD4+ T cells from blood. These receptors were taken from a man aged 25-45 years with type 1 diabetes.

V gene TRBV5-1 combines with J gene TRBJ1-2; D perhaps matches TRBD1 (6 bases). The V and J ends lost 4 bases and 4 bases respectively, with 20 bases between them. Germline loops: CDR1 SGHRS, CDR2 YFSETQ. The CDR3 contains 16 residues. The CDR3 region is CASSTSAGARVYGYTF. In DNA, the CDR3 is TGCGCCAGCAGCACATCAGCAGGGGCTCGCGTCTATGGCTACACCTTC.

Points on this clone: Other DNA sequences in the sample encode the same CDR3. This chain joins TRBV5-1 and TRBJ2-7; TRBD1 agrees at 7 bases. Germline trimming cut 4 bases from V and 0 bases from J; bases unmatched to any gene: 4. Germline V gives CDR1 SGHRS, CDR2 YFSETQ. The CDR3 extends over 14 amino acids. CDR3 nucleotides: TGCGCCAGCAGCCTCGGGACAGTCTCCTACGAGCAGTACTTC. Protein product: CASSLGTVSYEQYF.

The CDR3 sequence is CASSLAGGPYGYTF. For the CDR3, the DNA is TGTGCCAGCAGCTTAGCAGGGGGGCCGTATGGCTACACCTTC. The chain combines TRBV7-2 with TRBJ1-2; D possibly corresponds to TRBD1 (6 bases). V lost 0 bases, J lost 5 bases, and 10 bases lay in between. CDR3 length: 14 residues. CDR1 and CDR2 (germline): SGHTA, FQGNSA. Drawing the rest from reference TRBV7-2 and TRBJ1-2, the complete variable domain is GAGVSQSPSNKVTEKGKDVELRCDPISGHTALYWYRQSLGQGLEFLIYFQGNSAPDKSGLPSDRFSAERTGGSVSTLTIQRTQQEDSAVYLCASSLAGGPYGYTFGSGTRLTVV.

This chain joins TRBV6-6 and TRBJ2-3; D remains ambiguous. The V end lost 4 bases, the J end lost 9 bases, and 11 bases lay between the germline ends. This CDR3 has 12 residues. Germline V gives CDR1 MNHNY, CDR2 SVGAGI (reference sequence). Written as DNA, the CDR3 is TGTGCCAGCAGTTCCGACCCGGTCACGCAGTATTTT. It encodes CASSSDPVTQYF.